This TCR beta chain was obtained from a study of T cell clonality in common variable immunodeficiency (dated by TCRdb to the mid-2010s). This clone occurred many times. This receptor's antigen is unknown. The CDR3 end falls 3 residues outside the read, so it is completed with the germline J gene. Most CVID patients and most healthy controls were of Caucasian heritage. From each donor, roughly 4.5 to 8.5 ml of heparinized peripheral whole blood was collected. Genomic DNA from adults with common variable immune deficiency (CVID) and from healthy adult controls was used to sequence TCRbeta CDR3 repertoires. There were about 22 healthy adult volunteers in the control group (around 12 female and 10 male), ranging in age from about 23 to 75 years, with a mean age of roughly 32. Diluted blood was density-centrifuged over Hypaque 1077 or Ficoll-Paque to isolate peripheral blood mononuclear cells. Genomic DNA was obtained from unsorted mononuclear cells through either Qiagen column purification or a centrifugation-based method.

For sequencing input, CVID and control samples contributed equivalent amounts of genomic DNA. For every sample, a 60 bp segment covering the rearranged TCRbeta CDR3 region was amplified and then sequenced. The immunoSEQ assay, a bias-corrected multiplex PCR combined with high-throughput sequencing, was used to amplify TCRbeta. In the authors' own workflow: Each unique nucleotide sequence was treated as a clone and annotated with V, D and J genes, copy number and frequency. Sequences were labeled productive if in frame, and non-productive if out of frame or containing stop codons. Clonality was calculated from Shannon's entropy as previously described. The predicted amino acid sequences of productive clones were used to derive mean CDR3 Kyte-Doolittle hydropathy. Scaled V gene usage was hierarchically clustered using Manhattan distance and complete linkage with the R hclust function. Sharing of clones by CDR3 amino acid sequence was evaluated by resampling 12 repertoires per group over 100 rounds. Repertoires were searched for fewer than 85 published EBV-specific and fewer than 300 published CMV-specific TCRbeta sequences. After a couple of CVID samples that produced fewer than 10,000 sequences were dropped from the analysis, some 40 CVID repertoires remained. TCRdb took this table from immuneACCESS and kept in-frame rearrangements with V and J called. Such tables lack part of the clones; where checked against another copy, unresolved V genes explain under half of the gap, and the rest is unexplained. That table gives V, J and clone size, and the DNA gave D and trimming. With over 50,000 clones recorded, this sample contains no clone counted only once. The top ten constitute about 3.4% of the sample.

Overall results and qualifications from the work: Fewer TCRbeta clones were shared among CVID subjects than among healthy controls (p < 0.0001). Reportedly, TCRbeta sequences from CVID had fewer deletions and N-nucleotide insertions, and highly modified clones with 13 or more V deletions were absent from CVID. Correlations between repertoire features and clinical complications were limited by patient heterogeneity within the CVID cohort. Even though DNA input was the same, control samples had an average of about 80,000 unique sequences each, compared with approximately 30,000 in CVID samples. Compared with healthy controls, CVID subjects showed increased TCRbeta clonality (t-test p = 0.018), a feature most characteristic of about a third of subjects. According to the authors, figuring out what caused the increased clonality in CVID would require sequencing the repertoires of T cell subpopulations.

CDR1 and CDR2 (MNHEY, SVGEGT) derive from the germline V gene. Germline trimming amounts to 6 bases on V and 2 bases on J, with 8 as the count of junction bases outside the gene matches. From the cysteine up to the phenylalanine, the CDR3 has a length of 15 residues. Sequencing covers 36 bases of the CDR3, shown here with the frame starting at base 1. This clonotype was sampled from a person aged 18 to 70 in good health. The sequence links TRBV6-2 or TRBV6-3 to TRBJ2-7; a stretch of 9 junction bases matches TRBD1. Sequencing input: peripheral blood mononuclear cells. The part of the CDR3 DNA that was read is TGTGCCAGCAGCACCACCGGGACAGGGACCTACGAG. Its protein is CASSTTGTGTYE. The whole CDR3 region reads CASSTTGTGTYEQYF.